The 21 T cell receptor beta chains given below trace back to one sample, sequenced in a study of Graves' ophthalmopathy and Graves' hyperthyroidism. The authors amplified TCR beta CDR3 regions from RNA transcripts. Investigators did first-round RT-PCR with HTBI primers, then second-round multiplex PCR. TCRdb reprocessed the multiplex PCR reads via MiXCR and lists one record per CDR3 protein. Among 500,000 to 800,000 distinct CDR3 sequences, about two fifths were seen once, and the ten largest hold more than 2.5%. Specimen: peripheral blood. The receptors here all came from an adult man with Graves' ophthalmopathy.

This clonotype was recorded many times. A much bigger clone sits one base away, suggesting this may be a read error. V gene TRBV6-2 or TRBV6-3 combines with J gene TRBJ2-5; no clear D gene. Trimming shortened V by 6 bases and J by 1 base, and 3 bases separated the two germline ends. Germline V gene lookup returns CDR1 MNHEY and CDR2 SVGEGT. This CDR3 contains 11 residues. The CDR3 is CASRFQETQYF. The CDR3 DNA reads as TGTGCCAGCAGGTTCCAAGAGACCCAGTACTTC.

Ten or more counts support this clonotype. At one boundary the junction diverges from the germline segment, which might be a read error. This chain connects TRBV13 to TRBJ2-7, with a weak D call TRBD1 (7 bases). The CDR3 length is 15 residues. CDR1 PRHDT and CDR2 FYEKMQ come from the germline V gene (reference sequence). CDR3 bases: TGTGCCAGCAGCCAGGCGGGGACAGCCTCCTCCGAGCAGTACTTC. The encoded protein is CASSQAGTASSEQYF.

The table lists this clonotype with many counts. The chain has TRBV25-1 and TRBJ1-6; unclear D gene. The CDR3 consists of 14 residues. Germline loops: CDR1 MGHDK, CDR2 SYGVNS. The V and J ends lost 2 bases and 11 bases respectively, with 13 bases between them. CDR3 bases: TGTGCCAGCAGTGAAGGTCCAGATTGGGCACCCCTCCACTTT. This translates into CASSEGPDWAPLHF. Full variable domain (outside the CDR3, taken from reference TRBV25-1 and TRBJ1-6): EADIYQTPRYLVIGTGKKITLECSQTMGHDKMYWYQQDPGMELHLIHYSYGVNSTEKGDLSSESTVSRIRTEHFPLTLESARPSHTSQYLCASSEGPDWAPLHFGNGTRLTVT.

The chain uses TRBV11-2 and TRBJ1-2; possibly TRBD1 for D (5 bases). CDR3 length equals 15 residues. The V and J ends lost 4 bases and 4 bases respectively, with 16 bases between them. CDR1 SGHAT and CDR2 FQNNGV come from the germline V gene. CDR3 DNA: TGTGCCAGCAGCTCGCCCGGGACCGTCTTCTATGGCTACACCTTC. This gives the protein CASSSPGTVFYGYTF.

This clonotype was seen ten or more times. The chain has TRBV7-2 and TRBJ2-6; D call uncertain. V was trimmed by 8 bases and J by 0 bases, leaving 14 bases between them. Germline assignment: CDR1 SGHTA and CDR2 FQGNSA. The CDR3 sequence is 16 residues long. This CDR3 reads CASSERVSSGANVLTF. For the CDR3, the DNA is TGTGCCAGCTCAGAAAGGGTTTCCTCTGGGGCCAACGTCCTGACTTTC.

This clonotype was seen only a few times. The chain couples TRBV6-6 to TRBJ1-1; the D gene is possibly TRBD1 (6 bases). V was clipped by 2 bases and J by 3 bases, with 13 bases between them. From germline, CDR1 is MNHNY and CDR2 SVGAGI (reference sequence). This CDR3 has 15 residues. The CDR3 loop reads CASSYSRAGDTEAFF. In DNA form, the CDR3 reads TGTGCCAGCAGTTACAGCAGGGCAGGGGACACTGAAGCTTTCTTT.

The chain employs TRBV6-5 and TRBJ1-1; D perhaps matches TRBD1 (5 bases). V gave up 5 bases and J gave up 7 bases, with 11 bases separating them. Per germline, CDR1 MNHEY and CDR2 SVGAGI. The CDR3 is 12 residues long. The CDR3 region is CASSPRQSEAFF. In DNA form, the CDR3 reads TGTGCCAGCAGTCCTAGACAGAGTGAAGCTTTCTTT.

V is TRBV5-4 and J is TRBJ2-5, with D tentatively TRBD1 (6 bases). The length of the CDR3 is 14 residues. Germline V gene lookup returns CDR1 SGHNT and CDR2 YYREEE (reference sequence). The V end was cut by 5 bases, the J end by 3 bases, with 14 bases between. CDR3: CASRPRTVKETQYF. CDR3 nucleotide sequence: TGTGCCAGCAGGCCCCGGACAGTGAAAGAGACCCAGTACTTC.

This clonotype was detected many times. The V gene is TRBV20-1, the J gene TRBJ2-7, with D tentatively TRBD1 or TRBD2 (5 bases each). The CDR3 loop spans 14 amino acids. Trimming removed 6 bases at V and 3 bases at J, with 18 bases between. CDR1 and CDR2 (germline): DFQATT, SNEGSKA (reference sequence). This chain's CDR3 is CSAGRDAKYYEQYF. DNA of the CDR3: TGCAGTGCCGGTCGGGACGCCAAGTACTACGAGCAGTACTTC.

The V gene is TRBV10-3, the J gene TRBJ1-5, with unresolved D. Germline values: CDR1 ENHRY, CDR2 SYGVKD. Between the trimmed V and J ends, which lost 6 bases and 2 bases, there was a span of 11 bases. The CDR3 spans 14 residues. In DNA, the CDR3 is TGTGCCATCAGCTTAGGCCAGGGCAATCAGCCCCAGCATTTT. Translation gives CAISLGQGNQPQHF.

The chain employs TRBV10-3 and TRBJ2-5; 9 nucleotides line up with TRBD2. With 6 bases clipped from V and 7 bases from J, the junction kept 15 bases outside the gene matches. Germline CDR1 and CDR2: ENHRY and SYGVKD. The CDR3 is 16 residues long. The DNA for the CDR3 is TGTGCCATCAGGCTAGATAGCGGGGGAGGACCGGGGACCCAGTACTTC. It encodes CAIRLDSGGGPGTQYF.

This clonotype was picked up many times. The chain combines TRBV5-1 with TRBJ1-2, with TRBD1 matching over 7 bases. The CDR3 covers 15 residues. Per germline, CDR1 SGHRS and CDR2 YFSETQ. After removal of 5 bases from V and 6 bases from J, the junction contained 13 bases not matched to a gene. CDR3 loop: CASRPLDRQGDGYTF. CDR3 sequence (DNA): TGCGCCAGCAGGCCCTTGGACAGGCAAGGGGATGGCTACACCTTC.

This chain uses TRBV9 with TRBJ1-3, with TRBD1 matching over 8 bases. V was pared by 3 bases and J by 3 bases, with 5 bases of the junction left unmatched. The germline V gene has CDR1 SGDLS and CDR2 YYNGEE. This CDR3 has 15 amino acids. The CDR3 nucleotides read TGTGCCAGCAGCGGACCGGGACAGGTTGGAAACACCATATATTTT. Translating it yields CASSGPGQVGNTIYF.

At least ten counts were recorded for this clonotype. The chain links TRBV20-1 to TRBJ1-2; tentative D call: TRBD1 (5 bases). Trimming left V 1 base short and J 6 bases short, with 12 bases between. CDR1 and CDR2 (germline): DFQATT, SNEGSKA (reference sequence). The CDR3 length is 13 residues. The CDR3 DNA follows: TGCAGTGCTAGAGGGACGGACATGCATGGCTACACCTTC. Protein sequence: CSARGTDMHGYTF.

The chain carries TRBV6-2 or TRBV6-3 and TRBJ2-7; a possible D gene is TRBD2 (6 bases). This CDR3 is 13 amino acids long. V lost 2 bases to trimming and J lost 7 bases, with 12 bases between them. CDR1 MNHEY and CDR2 SVGEGT come from the germline V gene. The DNA for the CDR3 is TGTGCCAGCAGTTACCGGGACTCGGGGGAGCAGTACTTC. The encoded protein is CASSYRDSGEQYF.

This clonotype has at least ten counts. The rearrangement uses TRBV12-3 or TRBV12-4 and TRBJ2-7; D might be TRBD1 (7 bases). V gave up 6 bases and J gave up 5 bases, with 20 bases separating them. The CDR3 is made up of 15 amino acids. The CDR3 bases are TGTGCCAGCAGGCTCCGGAGGGGGCAGGGAGACGAGCAGTACTTC. Translation: CASRLRRGQGDEQYF.

This clonotype was seen repeatedly, ten times or more. The rearrangement links TRBV5-8 to TRBJ2-5, with 11 positions matching TRBD2. CDR1 and CDR2 (germline): SGHTS, YDEGEE. J lost 2 bases, V lost 4 bases, and 7 bases had no gene match. This CDR3 has 16 residues. CDR3 coding DNA: TGTGCCAGCAGCCGAGGGGGACTAGCGGTACAAGAGACCCAGTACTTC. It codes for CASSRGGLAVQETQYF. The whole variable domain, filled in from reference TRBV5-8 and TRBJ2-5, reads EAGVTQSPTHLIKTRGQQATLRCSPISGHTSVYWYQQALGLGLQFLLWYDEGEERNRGNFPPRFSGRQFPNYSSELNVNALELEDSALYLCASSRGGLAVQETQYFGPGTRLLVL.

This clonotype showed up just a few times. This chain uses TRBV7-3 with TRBJ2-7, with D tentatively TRBD2 (5 bases). V was clipped by 1 base and J by 5 bases, with 15 bases between them. Germline V gives CDR1 SGHTA, CDR2 FQGTGA. The CDR3 consists of 15 residues. In DNA, the CDR3 is TGTGCCAGCAGCTTAAATCCTAGCCCCGGCCACGAGCAGTACTTC. Its protein is CASSLNPSPGHEQYF.

The chain joins TRBV5-1 to TRBJ2-2; D remains unclear. This CDR3 has 15 amino acids. V dropped 1 base and J dropped 4 bases, with 11 bases sitting between them. Germline CDR1 is SGHRS and CDR2 is YFSETQ. CDR3 nucleotides: TGCGCCAGCAGCTTGAGTCGGTCGGGCACCGGGGAGCTGTTTTTT. It encodes CASSLSRSGTGELFF.

This clonotype was observed many times. The gene calls are TRBV2 and TRBJ1-1; a weak D match, TRBD1 (6 bases). CDR3 length equals 16 residues. Germline assignment: CDR1 SNHLY and CDR2 FYNNEI. The V and J ends lost 2 bases and 6 bases respectively, with 19 bases between them. The CDR3 loop is CASSEKGGRADSEAFF. DNA for the CDR3: TGTGCCAGCAGTGAAAAGGGGGGCAGGGCGGACTCTGAAGCTTTCTTT.

This clonotype showed up just a few times. The chain links TRBV5-5 to TRBJ2-7; 7 bases map to TRBD1. V shed 0 bases, J shed 0 bases, and the junction held 6 bases outside the gene matches. This CDR3 is built from 16 residues. Germline assignment: CDR1 SGHKS and CDR2 YYEKEE (reference sequence). As DNA, the CDR3 is TGTGCCAGCAGCTTGGGGTTTCGGGACAGCTCCTACGAGCAGTACTTC. It codes for CASSLGFRDSSYEQYF.